This is a list of T cell receptor beta chains from one sample in a study of blood T cells in healthy people across ages. Via MiXCR, TCRdb re-called the 5' RACE reads, giving one row per CDR3 protein. The sample includes 550,000 to 750,000 distinct CDR3 sequences, around a fifth of them seen just once. The source material was blood. Receptors were obtained from a man in his sixties or seventies in good health. Both conserved end residues are part of each CDR3. A D gene is named only where the DNA matches it firmly. The listing skips clone size in some rows; elsewhere it reads once, few, many or a size class.

J gene	clone size	V gene	D gene	CDR3 protein	CDR3 DNA
TRBJ2-5	few	TRBV6-1	TRBD2	CASRVGGPSETQYF	TGTGCCAGCAGGGTGGGAGGGCCTTCGGAGACCCAGTACTTC
TRBJ1-1	many	TRBV20-1	TRBD1	CSAGDRRVMNTEAFF	TGCAGTGCTGGGGACAGGCGCGTTATGAACACTGAAGCTTTCTTT
TRBJ2-3	.	TRBV5-1	TRBD2	CASSLELGGRAVKYF	TGCGCCAGCAGCTTGGAATTGGGCGGGAGGGCCGTGAAGTATTTT
TRBJ1-4	.	TRBV4-1	TRBD1	CASSHGTGGGNEKLFF	TGCGCCAGCAGCCACGGGACAGGGGGTGGTAATGAAAAACTGTTTTTT
TRBJ2-3	few	TRBV28	.	CASSPPPRAPPDTQYF	TGTGCCAGCAGCCCACCCCCAAGAGCTCCCCCAGATACGCAGTATTTT
TRBJ2-7	many	TRBV29-1	TRBD1	CSVVPGTGIYEQYF	TGCAGCGTTGTCCCCGGGACAGGGATATACGAGCAGTACTTC
TRBJ2-5	few	TRBV6-6	TRBD2	CATTSAQETQYF	TGTGCCACAACTAGCGCCCAAGAGACCCAGTACTTC
TRBJ2-4	few	TRBV2	.	CASSVKVGTIAKNIQYF	TGTGCCAGCAGTGTAAAGGTGGGGACGATAGCCAAAAACATTCAGTACTTC
TRBJ2-3	.	TRBV12-3/TRBV12-4	TRBD2	CATTPGGRWSTDTQYF	TGTGCCACTACACCGGGAGGAAGGTGGAGCACAGATACGCAGTATTTT
TRBJ2-5	few	TRBV25-1	.	CASSASLGGLETQYF	TGTGCCAGCAGTGCCTCTTTGGGGGGGCTGGAGACCCAGTACTTC
TRBJ1-4	few	TRBV4-3	.	CASSQAPSVINEKLFF	TGCGCCAGCAGCCAAGCCCCCTCCGTCATTAATGAAAAACTGTTTTTT
TRBJ1-4	many	TRBV18	.	CASSQQTATNEKLFF	TGTGCCAGCTCACAACAGACAGCAACTAATGAAAAACTGTTTTTT
TRBJ2-7	many	TRBV6-2/TRBV6-3	.	CASSLGRGGSYEQYF	TGTGCCAGCAGTTTAGGGCGGGGAGGCTCCTACGAGCAGTACTTC
TRBJ2-5	.	TRBV7-9	.	CASSLVSGPQETQYF	TGTGCCAGCAGCTTAGTATCGGGTCCCCAAGAGACCCAGTACTTC
TRBJ2-2	.	TRBV10-3	TRBD2	CAIRRTSGSGTGELFF	TGTGCCATCAGGAGGACTAGCGGGAGTGGTACCGGGGAGCTGTTTTTT
TRBJ2-5	.	TRBV5-1	.	CASSGSPQGGQETQYF	TGCGCCAGCAGCGGAAGCCCCCAGGGGGGCCAAGAGACCCAGTACTTC
TRBJ2-5	few	TRBV5-6	.	CASSLSGIETQYF	TGTGCCAGCAGCTTGTCAGGGATAGAGACCCAGTACTTC
TRBJ1-3	few	TRBV14	.	CASSQGIRVDTIYF	TGTGCCAGCAGCCAAGGTATACGTGTGGACACCATATATTTT
TRBJ2-1	few	TRBV5-1	TRBD2	CASSLGSLAESSYNEQFF	TGCGCCAGCAGCTTGGGATCCCTAGCGGAGAGCTCCTACAATGAGCAGTTCTTC
TRBJ2-3	.	TRBV29-1	TRBD1	CSATGTGVGTQYF	TGCAGCGCTACCGGGACAGGGGTAGGCACGCAGTATTTT
TRBJ2-7	.	TRBV2	.	CASSPNGHYYEQYF	TGTGCCAGCAGTCCAAACGGACACTACTACGAGCAGTACTTC
TRBJ2-1	.	TRBV24-1	.	CATSDWGLEQFF	TGTGCCACCAGTGATTGGGGGCTTGAGCAGTTCTTC
TRBJ1-1	few	TRBV12-3/TRBV12-4	.	CVSSPGTNTEAFF	TGTGTCAGCAGCCCCGGGACGAACACTGAAGCTTTCTTT
TRBJ2-4	few	TRBV20-1	.	CSARDGRGNIQYF	TGCAGTGCTAGAGATGGTAGGGGAAACATTCAGTACTTC
TRBJ2-5	few	TRBV20-1	TRBD2	CSARDMRGRIETQYF	TGCAGTGCTAGAGATATGCGCGGGAGAATAGAGACCCAGTACTTC
TRBJ2-1	few	TRBV10-3	.	CAISMSGHEQFF	TGTGCCATCAGTATGAGCGGCCATGAGCAGTTCTTC
TRBJ2-2	.	TRBV6-1	TRBD1	CASSLRTGLGTEGTGELFF	TGTGCCAGCAGTCTCCGGACAGGGCTGGGCACGGAGGGCACCGGGGAGCTGTTTTTT
TRBJ1-6	few	TRBV20-1	.	CSASRETTVALHF	TGCAGTGCTTCCAGGGAAACCACCGTGGCCCTCCACTTT
TRBJ2-5	.	TRBV20-1	TRBD1	CSVPDREEETQYF	TGCAGTGTTCCGGACAGGGAGGAAGAGACCCAGTACTTC
TRBJ2-2	.	TRBV5-1	.	CASNSNTGELFF	TGCGCCAGCAATTCAAACACCGGGGAGCTGTTTTTT
TRBJ2-1	.	TRBV7-3	.	CASQGGNYNEQFF	TGTGCCAGTCAAGGGGGAAATTACAATGAGCAGTTCTTC
TRBJ1-4	many	TRBV5-1	.	CASSLEQGEKLFF	TGCGCCAGCAGCTTGGAGCAAGGTGAAAAACTGTTTTTT
TRBJ2-7	.	TRBV10-3	TRBD2	CAISASGSPYEQYF	TGTGCCATCAGTGCTAGCGGGAGCCCCTACGAGCAGTACTTC
TRBJ2-1	many	TRBV27	.	CASNSDWGSDNEQFF	TGTGCCAGCAACTCGGACTGGGGATCGGACAATGAGCAGTTCTTC
TRBJ2-7	.	TRBV10-1	.	CASSEDGLAEQYF	TGCGCCAGCAGTGAAGACGGTCTCGCCGAGCAGTACTTC
TRBJ1-1	few	TRBV5-1	.	CASSLDGEVNTEAFF	TGCGCCAGCAGCTTGGATGGAGAGGTGAACACTGAAGCTTTCTTT
TRBJ2-5	.	TRBV7-9	TRBD1	CASSGDRAIGQYF	TGTGCCAGCAGTGGGGACAGGGCCATCGGGCAGTACTTC
TRBJ2-7	few	TRBV28	.	CASSFLGGGPGEQYF	TGTGCCAGCAGTTTCTTAGGGGGAGGGCCTGGTGAGCAGTACTTC
TRBJ2-3	.	TRBV27	TRBD1	CASSLRDRLSTDTQYF	TGTGCCAGCAGTTTAAGGGACAGACTTAGCACAGATACGCAGTATTTT
TRBJ2-1	few	TRBV2	TRBD2	CASSYGLAGNEQFF	TGTGCCAGCAGCTACGGGCTAGCGGGGAATGAGCAGTTCTTC
TRBJ1-1	.	TRBV20-1	.	CSAKLKQGTEAFF	TGCAGTGCCAAACTTAAACAAGGGACTGAAGCTTTCTTT
TRBJ2-5	few	TRBV7-2	.	CALGRNQETQYF	TGCGCCTTGGGGCGGAACCAAGAGACCCAGTACTTC
TRBJ2-1	.	TRBV14	TRBD2	CASSPRTSGSLYEQFF	TGTGCCAGCAGCCCCCGGACTAGCGGGAGTCTCTATGAGCAGTTCTTC
TRBJ2-7	.	TRBV27	.	CASMALMEQYF	TGTGCCAGCATGGCCTTGATGGAGCAGTACTTC
TRBJ2-5	few	TRBV20-1	TRBD1	CSARTNPGQGMETQYF	TGCAGTGCTCGTACGAACCCGGGACAGGGGATGGAGACCCAGTACTTC
TRBJ2-1	few	TRBV11-2	.	CASSLDRGDQFF	TGTGCCAGCAGCTTAGATAGAGGCGACCAGTTCTTC